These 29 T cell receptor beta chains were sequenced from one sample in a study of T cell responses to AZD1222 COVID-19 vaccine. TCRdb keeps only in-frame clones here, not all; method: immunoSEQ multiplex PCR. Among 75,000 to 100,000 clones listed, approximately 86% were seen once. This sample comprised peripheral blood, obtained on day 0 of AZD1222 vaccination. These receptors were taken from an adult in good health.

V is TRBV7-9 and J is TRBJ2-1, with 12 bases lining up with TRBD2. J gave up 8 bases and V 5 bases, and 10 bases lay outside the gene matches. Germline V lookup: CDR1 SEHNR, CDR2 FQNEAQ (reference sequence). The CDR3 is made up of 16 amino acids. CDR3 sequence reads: CASSPPGLAGFDEQFF. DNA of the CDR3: TGTGCCAGCAGCCCCCCCGGACTAGCGGGATTCGATGAGCAGTTCTTC.

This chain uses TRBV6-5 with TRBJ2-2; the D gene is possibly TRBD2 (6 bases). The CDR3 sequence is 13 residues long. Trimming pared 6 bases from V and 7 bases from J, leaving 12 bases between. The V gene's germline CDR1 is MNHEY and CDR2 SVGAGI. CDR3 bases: TGTGCCAGCAGACGCGGGGCCGGCGGGGAGCTGTTTTTT. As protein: CASRRGAGGELFF.

The CDR3 region is CASSLGDRDHQPQHF. In nucleotides, the CDR3 is TGTGCCAGCAGCTTGGGGGACAGGGACCATCAGCCCCAGCATTTT. V gene TRBV5-8 combines with J gene TRBJ1-5; 9 nucleotides line up with TRBD1. CDR1 is SGHTS and CDR2 is YDEGEE in the germline V gene. The junction had 3 bases not matched to a gene; V was cut back by 0 bases and J by 5 bases. The CDR3 contains 15 residues.

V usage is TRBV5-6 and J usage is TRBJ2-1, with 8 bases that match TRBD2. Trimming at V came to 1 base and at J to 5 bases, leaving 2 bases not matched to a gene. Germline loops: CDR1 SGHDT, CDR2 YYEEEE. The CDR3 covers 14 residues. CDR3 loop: CASSLLAGNNEQFF. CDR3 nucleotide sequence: TGTGCCAGCAGCTTGTTAGCGGGAAACAATGAGCAGTTCTTC.

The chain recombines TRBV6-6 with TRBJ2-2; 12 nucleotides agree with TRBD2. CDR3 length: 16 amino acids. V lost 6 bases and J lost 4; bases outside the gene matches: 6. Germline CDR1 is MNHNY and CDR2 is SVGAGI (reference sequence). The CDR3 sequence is CASSGLAGPTTGELFF. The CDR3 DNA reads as TGTGCCAGCAGCGGACTAGCGGGACCAACCACCGGGGAGCTGTTTTTT.

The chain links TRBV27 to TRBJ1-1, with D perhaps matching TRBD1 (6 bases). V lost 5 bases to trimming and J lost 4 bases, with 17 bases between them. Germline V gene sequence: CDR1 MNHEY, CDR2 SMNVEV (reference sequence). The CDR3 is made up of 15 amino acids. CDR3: CASSPRQVPRTEAFF. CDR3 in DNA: TGTGCCAGCAGTCCCCGACAGGTACCGCGCACTGAAGCTTTCTTT.

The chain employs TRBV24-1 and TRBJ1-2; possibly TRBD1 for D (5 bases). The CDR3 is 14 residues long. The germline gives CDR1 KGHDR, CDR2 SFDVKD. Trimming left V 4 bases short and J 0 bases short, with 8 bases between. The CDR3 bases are TGTGCCACCAGTGAGGGGGGACCTAACTATGGCTACACCTTC. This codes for CATSEGGPNYGYTF.

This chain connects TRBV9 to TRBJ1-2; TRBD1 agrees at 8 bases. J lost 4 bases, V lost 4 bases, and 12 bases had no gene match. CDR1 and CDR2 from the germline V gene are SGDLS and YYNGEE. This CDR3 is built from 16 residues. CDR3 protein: CASSPSGDRTPYGYTF. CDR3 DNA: TGTGCCAGCAGCCCCTCAGGGGACAGGACTCCCTATGGCTACACCTTC.

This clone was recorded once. Written as DNA, the CDR3 is TGTGCCAGCAGCCGGACAGTCCAAGAGACCCAGTACTTC. It specifies CASSRTVQETQYF. V usage is TRBV3-1 (or the pseudogene TRBV3-2) and J usage is TRBJ2-5; weak D call: TRBD1 (6 bases). The V gene lost 4 bases and the J gene lost 1 base, with 7 bases spanning the gap. This CDR3 has 13 amino acids. The germline gives CDR1 LGHDT, CDR2 YNNKEL (reference sequence).

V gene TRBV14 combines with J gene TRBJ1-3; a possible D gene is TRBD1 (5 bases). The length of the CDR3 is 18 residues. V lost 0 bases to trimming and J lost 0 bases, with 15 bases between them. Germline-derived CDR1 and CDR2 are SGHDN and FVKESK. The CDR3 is CASSQDYQGLLSGNTIYF. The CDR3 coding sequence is TGTGCCAGCAGCCAAGATTACCAGGGACTCCTCTCTGGAAACACCATATATTTT.

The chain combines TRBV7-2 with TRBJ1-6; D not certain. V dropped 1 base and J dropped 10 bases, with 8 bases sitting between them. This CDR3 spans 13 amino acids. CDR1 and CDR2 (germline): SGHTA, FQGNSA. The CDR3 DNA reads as TGTGCCAGCAGCTTAGGGAATTTGTCACCCCTCCACTTT. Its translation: CASSLGNLSPLHF. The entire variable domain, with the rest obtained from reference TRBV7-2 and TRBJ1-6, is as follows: GAGVSQSPSNKVTEKGKDVELRCDPISGHTALYWYRQSLGQGLEFLIYFQGNSAPDKSGLPSDRFSAERTGGSVSTLTIQRTQQEDSAVYLCASSLGNLSPLHFGNGTRLTVT.

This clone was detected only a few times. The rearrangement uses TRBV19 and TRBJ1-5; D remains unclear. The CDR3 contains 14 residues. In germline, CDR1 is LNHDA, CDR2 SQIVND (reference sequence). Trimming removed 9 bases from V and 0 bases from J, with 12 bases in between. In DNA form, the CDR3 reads TGTGCCAGCCCACGGGTAGATAGCAATCAGCCCCAGCATTTT. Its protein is CASPRVDSNQPQHF.

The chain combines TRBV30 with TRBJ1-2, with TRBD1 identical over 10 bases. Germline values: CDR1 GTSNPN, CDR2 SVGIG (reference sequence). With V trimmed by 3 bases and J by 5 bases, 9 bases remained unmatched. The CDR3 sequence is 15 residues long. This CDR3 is CAWRRTGGLGYGYTF. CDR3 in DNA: TGTGCCTGGAGGAGGACAGGGGGTCTAGGGTATGGCTACACCTTC.

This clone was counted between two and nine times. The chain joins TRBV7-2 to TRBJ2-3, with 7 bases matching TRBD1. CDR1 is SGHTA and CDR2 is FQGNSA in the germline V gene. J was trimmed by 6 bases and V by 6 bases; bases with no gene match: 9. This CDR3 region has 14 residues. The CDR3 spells CASSPGTAFDTQYF. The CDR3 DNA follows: TGTGCCAGCAGTCCCGGGACAGCCTTCGATACGCAGTATTTT.

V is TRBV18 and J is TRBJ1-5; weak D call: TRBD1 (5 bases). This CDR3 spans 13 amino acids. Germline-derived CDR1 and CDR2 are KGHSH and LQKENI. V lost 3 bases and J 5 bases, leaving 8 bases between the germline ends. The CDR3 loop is CASSPGADQPQHF. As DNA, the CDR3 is TGTGCCAGCTCACCCGGGGCGGATCAGCCCCAGCATTTT.

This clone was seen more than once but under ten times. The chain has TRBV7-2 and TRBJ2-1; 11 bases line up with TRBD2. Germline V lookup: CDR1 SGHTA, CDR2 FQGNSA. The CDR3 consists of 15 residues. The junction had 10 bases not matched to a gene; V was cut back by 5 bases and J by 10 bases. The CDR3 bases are TGTGCCAGCAGCGCTCAGCTAGCGGGGGGCGGGGAGCAGTTCTTC. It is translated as CASSAQLAGGGEQFF.

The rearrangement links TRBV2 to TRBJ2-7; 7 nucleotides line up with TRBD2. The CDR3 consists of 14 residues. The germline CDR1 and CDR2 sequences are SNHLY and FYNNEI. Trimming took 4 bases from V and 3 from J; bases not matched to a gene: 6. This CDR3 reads CASSVPSGYYEQYF. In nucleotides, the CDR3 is TGTGCCAGCAGTGTTCCTAGCGGATACTACGAGCAGTACTTC. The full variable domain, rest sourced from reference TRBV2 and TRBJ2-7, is EPEVTQTPSHQVTQMGQEVILRCVPISNHLYFYWYRQILGQKVEFLVSFYNNEISEKSEIFDDQFSVERPDGSNFTLKIRSTKLEDSAMYFCASSVPSGYYEQYFGPGTRLTVT.

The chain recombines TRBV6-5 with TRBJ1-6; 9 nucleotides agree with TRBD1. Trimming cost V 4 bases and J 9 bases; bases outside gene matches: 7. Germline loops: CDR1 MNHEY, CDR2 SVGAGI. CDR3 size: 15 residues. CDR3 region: CASSFGTGLPSPLHF. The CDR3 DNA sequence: TGTGCCAGCAGTTTCGGGACAGGGCTCCCTTCACCCCTCCACTTT.

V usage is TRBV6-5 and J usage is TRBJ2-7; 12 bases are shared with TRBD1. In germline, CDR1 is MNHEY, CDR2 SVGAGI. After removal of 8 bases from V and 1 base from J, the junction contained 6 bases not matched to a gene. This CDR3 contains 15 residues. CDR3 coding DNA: TGTGCCAGCCGTATGGGACAGGGGGCTTCCTACGAGCAGTACTTC. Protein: CASRMGQGASYEQYF.

CDR3 sequence reads: CASSTDGGSYNEQFF. In nucleotides, the CDR3 is TGTGCCAGCAGTACCGACGGTGGTTCCTACAATGAGCAGTTCTTC. The chain has TRBV27 and TRBJ2-1; no clear D. Looked up from germline, CDR1 is MNHEY and CDR2 is SMNVEV (reference sequence). The CDR3 runs 15 residues. With 5 bases removed from V and 1 base from J, the gap between germline ends came to 12 bases.

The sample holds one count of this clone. CDR3 amino acids: CASSSDLRSNQPQHF. DNA for the CDR3: TGTGCCAGCTCATCCGACTTGCGTAGCAATCAGCCCCAGCATTTT. This chain connects TRBV18 to TRBJ1-5; D is ambiguous. The germline V gene encodes CDR1 KGHSH and CDR2 LQKENI. Trimming pared 5 bases from V and 0 bases from J, leaving 11 bases between. CDR3 length: 15 amino acids.

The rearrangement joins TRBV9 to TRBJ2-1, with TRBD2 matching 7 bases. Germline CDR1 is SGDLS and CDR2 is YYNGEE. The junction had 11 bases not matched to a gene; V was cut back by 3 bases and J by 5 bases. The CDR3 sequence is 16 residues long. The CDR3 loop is CASSETGLTTHNEQFF. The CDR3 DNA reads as TGTGCCAGCAGCGAAACGGGACTAACCACACACAATGAGCAGTTCTTC. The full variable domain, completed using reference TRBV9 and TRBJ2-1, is DSGVTQTPKHLITATGQRVTLRCSPRSGDLSVYWYQQSLDQGLQFLIQYYNGEERAKGNILERFSAQQFPDLHSELNLSSLELGDSALYFCASSETGLTTHNEQFFGPGTRLTVL.

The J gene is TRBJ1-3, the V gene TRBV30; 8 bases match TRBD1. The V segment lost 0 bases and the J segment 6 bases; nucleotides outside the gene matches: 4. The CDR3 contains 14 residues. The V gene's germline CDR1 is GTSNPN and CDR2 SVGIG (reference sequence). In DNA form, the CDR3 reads TGTGCCTGGAGTGTGTCAGGGGGCGTAAACACCATATATTTT. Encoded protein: CAWSVSGGVNTIYF.

CDR3 protein: CASSSGQGETQYF. CDR3 coding DNA: TGTGCCAGCAGTTCCGGACAGGGTGAGACCCAGTACTTC. This chain links TRBV6-5 with TRBJ2-5, with 8 bases lining up with TRBD1. Germline CDR1 reads MNHEY; CDR2 reads SVGAGI. J gave up 5 bases and V 4 bases, and 3 bases lay outside the gene matches. This CDR3 contains 13 residues.

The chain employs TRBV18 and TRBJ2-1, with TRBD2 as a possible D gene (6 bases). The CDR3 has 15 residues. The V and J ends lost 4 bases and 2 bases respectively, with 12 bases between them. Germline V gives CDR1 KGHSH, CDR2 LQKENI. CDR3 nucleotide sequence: TGTGCCAGCTCACGAACGGGACTGGCCTACAATGAGCAGTTCTTC. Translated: CASSRTGLAYNEQFF.

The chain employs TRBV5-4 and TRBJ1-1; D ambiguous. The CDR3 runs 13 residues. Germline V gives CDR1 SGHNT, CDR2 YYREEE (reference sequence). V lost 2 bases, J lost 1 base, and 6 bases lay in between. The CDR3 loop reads CASSLSRNTEAFF. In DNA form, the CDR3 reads TGTGCCAGCAGCTTATCGCGGAACACTGAAGCTTTCTTT.

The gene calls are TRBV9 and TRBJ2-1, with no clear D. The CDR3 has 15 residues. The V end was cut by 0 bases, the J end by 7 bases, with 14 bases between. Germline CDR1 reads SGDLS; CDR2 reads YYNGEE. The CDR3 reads CASSVEDRSGNEQFF. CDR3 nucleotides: TGTGCCAGCAGCGTAGAGGACCGTTCGGGTAATGAGCAGTTCTTC. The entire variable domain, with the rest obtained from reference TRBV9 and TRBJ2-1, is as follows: DSGVTQTPKHLITATGQRVTLRCSPRSGDLSVYWYQQSLDQGLQFLIQYYNGEERAKGNILERFSAQQFPDLHSELNLSSLELGDSALYFCASSVEDRSGNEQFFGPGTRLTVL.

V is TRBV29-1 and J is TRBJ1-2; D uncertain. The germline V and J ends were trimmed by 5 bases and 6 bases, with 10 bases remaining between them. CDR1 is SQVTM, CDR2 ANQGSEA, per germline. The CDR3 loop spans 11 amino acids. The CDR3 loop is CSVSNWDGYTF. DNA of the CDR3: TGCAGCGTTAGCAATTGGGATGGCTACACCTTC.

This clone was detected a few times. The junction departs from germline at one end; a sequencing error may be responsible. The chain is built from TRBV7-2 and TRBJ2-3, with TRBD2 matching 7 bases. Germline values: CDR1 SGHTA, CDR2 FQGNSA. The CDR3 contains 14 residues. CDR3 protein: CASSLAAYTDTQYF. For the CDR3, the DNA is TGTGCCAGCAGCCTAGCGGCCTACACAGATACGCAGTATTTT.